Listed below are T cell receptor beta chains from one sample, sequenced in a study of blood T cell repertoires in COVID-19. Using immunoSEQ multiplex PCR, the repertoire was profiled, and TCRdb retains in-frame clones only, with some absent. Of approximately 190,000 clones in the sample, over 80% were seen once. The specimen sequenced was peripheral blood. The receptors originated from a woman aged 40 to 55 with acute or convalescent COVID-19. Each CDR3 is given with its conserved first and last residue. Fields, in order: D gene, J gene, V gene, clone size, CDR3 DNA, CDR3 protein. D genes are given only for firm matches. A clone size is listed for some rows: how often the clone was seen (once, few, many), or a class if it is expanded.

-,TRBJ2-1,TRBV28,few,TGTGCCACTAGGGACATAAATGAGCAGTTCTTC,CATRDINEQFF
TRBD2,TRBJ2-2,TRBV2,-,TGTGCCAGCAGTTTGACTAGCCCCGGGGAGCTGTTTTTT,CASSLTSPGELFF
-,TRBJ1-1,TRBV20-1,-,TGCAGTGCTAGTTTGTCAGGGAGGATGAACACTGAAGCTTTCTTT,CSASLSGRMNTEAFF
TRBD1,TRBJ1-5,TRBV28,-,TGTGCCAGCAGTCACAGGGGCGATTTCACCCAGCCCCAGCATTTT,CASSHRGDFTQPQHF
-,TRBJ2-3,TRBV10-3,-,TGTGCCATCAGTGAGAAATCAGGGTGGGCAGATACGCAGTATTTT,CAISEKSGWADTQYF
-,TRBJ2-7,TRBV11-2,-,TGTGCCAGCAGCTCCCTCAGCTCCTACGAGCAGTACTTC,CASSSLSSYEQYF
-,TRBJ1-1,TRBV4-1,-,TGCGCCAGCAGCCAAGAAAAGGACAGTAAGCGAACTGAAGCTTTCTTT,CASSQEKDSKRTEAFF
TRBD2,TRBJ2-1,TRBV27,-,TGTGCCAGCGGAGAGCGGGATGACTACAATGAGCAGTTCTTC,CASGERDDYNEQFF
TRBD1,TRBJ2-2,TRBV2,-,TGTGCCAGCAGAGGACAGGCCAACACCGGGGAGCTGTTTTTT,CASRGQANTGELFF
-,TRBJ2-3,TRBV7-8,-,TGTGCCAGCAGCTTATATAGAGATACGCAGTATTTT,CASSLYRDTQYF
TRBD1,TRBJ2-5,TRBV5-1,-,TGCGCCACCGGGACAGGCCAAGAGACCCAGTACTTC,CATGTGQETQYF
-,TRBJ2-1,TRBV7-3,-,TGTGCCAGCACCACTGGGCACTCCCCGTACAATGAGCAGTTCTTC,CASTTGHSPYNEQFF
-,TRBJ1-4,TRBV5-5,-,TGTGCCAGCAGCTTATTAACAACTAATGAAAAACTGTTTTTT,CASSLLTTNEKLFF
TRBD1,TRBJ1-3,TRBV9,-,TGTGCCAGCAGCACACGGACAGGGAACACCATATATTTT,CASSTRTGNTIYF
TRBD1,TRBJ2-1,TRBV19,-,TGTGCCAGTAGTATGGGACAGGGCACGAATGAGCAGTTCTTC,CASSMGQGTNEQFF
TRBD1,TRBJ1-5,TRBV30,-,TGTGCCTTAGCAGGGGGTACGGATCAGCCCCAGCATTTT,CALAGGTDQPQHF
TRBD1,TRBJ1-1,TRBV7-7,-,TGTGCCAGCAGTCGCCCTGGACAGGCTAGCAGCACTGAAGCTTTCTTT,CASSRPGQASSTEAFF
TRBD2,TRBJ2-1,TRBV13,-,TGTGCCAGCAGCCCACGGGGACTAGCGTCTACAGGTGAGCAGTTCTTC,CASSPRGLASTGEQFF
TRBD1,TRBJ1-2,TRBV5-4,-,TGTGCCAGCAGCCGTACAGGGGGGGATTATGGCTACACCTTC,CASSRTGGDYGYTF
-,TRBJ1-1,TRBV29-1,-,TGCAGCGCCCGCGTCGGGGATTGGGCTGAAGCTTTCTTT,CSARVGDWAEAFF